The rows below give T cell receptor beta chains drawn from one sample of a study of Graves' ophthalmopathy and Graves' hyperthyroidism. TCRdb re-derived calls from the multiplex PCR reads in MiXCR, one entry per CDR3 protein. The table records around 600,000 distinct CDR3 sequences, over 40% of them present only once. The sample taken for sequencing was peripheral blood. These TCRs come from an adult man with Graves' ophthalmopathy. The CDR3 runs from the conserved cysteine through the conserved F or W. The D gene is left open where the match is weak. The size field is filled for only some rows; it gives once, few, many or a size class.

.,16,TRBV10-3,many,TRBJ1-6,TGTGCCATCACCCGACCTTTTCGGGTCTGGAATTCACCCCTCCACTTT,CAITRPFRVWNSPLHF
TRBD1,14,TRBV10-3,few,TRBJ2-7,TGTGCCAGCAGTTACTCGGACAGGGGATCCGAGCAGTACTTC,CASSYSDRGSEQYF
.,17,TRBV7-9,.,TRBJ2-5,TGCGCCAGCAGCCACGTTAAGGGCGGCGGGGACCAAGAGACCCAGTACTTC,CASSHVKGGGDQETQYF
.,14,TRBV20-1,many,TRBJ1-1,TGCAGTGCTAGAGATCTCGGAGGTATCACTGAAGCTTTCTTT,CSARDLGGITEAFF
.,11,TRBV12-5,.,TRBJ2-7,TGTGCTAGTCGTAGCACCTACGAGCAGTACTTC,CASRSTYEQYF
.,13,TRBV10-3,.,TRBJ1-1,TGTGCCATCAGGCAAGGCGCGAACACTGAAGCTTTCTTT,CAIRQGANTEAFF
TRBD1,16,TRBV7-6,many,TRBJ1-3,TGTGCCAGCAGCTTAGCGGGTGGGACAGTTGGAAACACCATATATTTT,CASSLAGGTVGNTIYF
.,15,TRBV28,.,TRBJ2-6,TGTGCCAGCAGTTTACCATCCCCTGGGGCCAACGTCCTGACTTTC,CASSLPSPGANVLTF
TRBD1,14,TRBV11-1,.,TRBJ2-7,TGTGCCAGCAGCCGACAGGGCCGCTCCTACGAGCAGTGCTTC,CASSRQGRSYEQCF
TRBD2,16,TRBV9,many,TRBJ2-5,TGTGCCAGCAGCCCAGGGACTAGCAGCTTGAAAGAGACCCAGTACTTC,CASSPGTSSLKETQYF
TRBD2,15,TRBV5-1,many,TRBJ2-5,TGCGCCAGCAGTTCCCTAGCGGGAGGGCATGAGACCCAGTACTTC,CASSSLAGGHETQYF
TRBD2,18,TRBV24-1,few,TRBJ2-3,TGTGCCACCAGTGATCCCTACGCTAGCGGGGAACACACAGATACGCAGTATTTT,CATSDPYASGEHTDTQYF
TRBD2,14,TRBV7-6,few,TRBJ2-1,TGTGCCAGCAGCTTGACTAGCGGGGGCAATGAGCAGTTCTTC,CASSLTSGGNEQFF
.,17,TRBV6-6,.,TRBJ1-5,TGTGCCAGCAGTTCCACGGGACGTAGCTATAGCAATCAGCCCCAGCATTTT,CASSSTGRSYSNQPQHF
TRBD1,14,TRBV19,many,TRBJ2-7,TGTGCCAGTAGTATAAACCCGGGACAGGGCGAGCAGTACTTC,CASSINPGQGEQYF
.,14,TRBV2,many,TRBJ1-5,TGTGCCAGCAGGGCGGACAGCAGCAATCAGCCCCAGCATTTT,CASRADSSNQPQHF
TRBD1,16,TRBV5-6,.,TRBJ1-2,TGTGCCAGCCCCGGGACAGCTGCTTCCATGGACTATGGCTACACCTTC,CASPGTAASMDYGYTF
.,13,TRBV10-3,.,TRBJ1-4,TGTGCCATCAGTGATGGGACGTTAGGGGCGGTGTTTTTT,CAISDGTLGAVFF
.,15,TRBV7-2,few,TRBJ2-7,TGTGCCAGCAGCCCGACCGGTGTAAACTCCTACGAGCAGTACTTC,CASSPTGVNSYEQYF
.,16,TRBV19,.,TRBJ1-1,TGTGCCAGTAGTACGCACGCGGGGGGGGAGTTGAATGAAGCTTTCTTT,CASSTHAGGELNEAFF
.,13,TRBV9,.,TRBJ1-6,TGTGCCAGCAGCCACGGGGATAATTCACCCCTCCACTTT,CASSHGDNSPLHF
TRBD1,16,TRBV7-8,many,TRBJ1-4,TGTGCCAGCAGCCCAGGGCCGGGACAGACGGATGAAAAACTGTTTTTT,CASSPGPGQTDEKLFF
TRBD1,15,TRBV10-3,.,TRBJ1-4,TGTGCCATCAGTGACTCCGGGACAGACAATGAAAAACTGTTTTTT,CAISDSGTDNEKLFF
TRBD2,14,TRBV29-1,.,TRBJ2-3,TGCAGCGTTGTGGAAGCGGGGGGCCGGGATACGCAGTATTTT,CSVVEAGGRDTQYF
.,14,TRBV7-8,few,TRBJ1-3,TGTGCCAGCAGCCCCGGGGCAGGAGGAAACACCATATATTTT,CASSPGAGGNTIYF
.,15,TRBV5-1,many,TRBJ1-1,TGCGCCAGCAGCTTGGCTGACAGCATGAACACTGAAGCTTTCTTT,CASSLADSMNTEAFF
TRBD2,13,TRBV7-8,.,TRBJ2-5,TGTGCCAGCAGCCGCGCTAGCGGGTTTGAGCAGTACTTC,CASSRASGFEQYF
.,12,TRBV11-1,few,TRBJ2-5,TGTGCCAGCAGCGTCCAGATGGAGACCCAGTACTTC,CASSVQMETQYF
.,13,TRBV7-8,.,TRBJ1-1,TGTGCCAGCAGCCAAGGGCAGGCTGCTGAAGCTTTCTTT,CASSQGQAAEAFF
TRBD2,19,TRBV29-1,many,TRBJ2-5,TGCAGCGTTGAAGATCGAGGGACTAGCGGGAGAGGGGTTGGAGAGACCCAGTACTTC,CSVEDRGTSGRGVGETQYF
TRBD1,13,TRBV7-9,.,TRBJ1-2,TGTGCCTTACGGGCCAGGGGGCACGATGGCTACACCTTC,CALRARGHDGYTF
.,14,TRBV20-1,many,TRBJ1-5,TGCAGTGCTAGAGATGTCGGGGATTATCAGCCCCAGCATTTT,CSARDVGDYQPQHF
.,12,TRBV7-9,many,TRBJ1-6,TGTGCCAGCAGCTTAGCCGTCTCACCCCTCCACTTT,CASSLAVSPLHF
TRBD2,18,TRBV10-3,many,TRBJ2-5,TGTGCCATCAGTCGAGTTGCGACTAGCGGGGGGGCCGGGGAGACCCAGTACTTC,CAISRVATSGGAGETQYF
.,14,TRBV25-1,.,TRBJ2-5,TGTGCCAGCAGTGACCCCAGGACGGCAGAGACCCAGTACTTC,CASSDPRTAETQYF
TRBD1,17,TRBV12-3/TRBV12-4,.,TRBJ2-6,TGTGCCAGCAGTTTTGACAGGGCTCGACCTGGGGCCAACGTCCTGACTTTC,CASSFDRARPGANVLTF
TRBD1,15,TRBV7-6,many,TRBJ1-6,TGTGCCAGCAGCGCCGGGACAGGGGTGATTTCACCCCTCCACTTT,CASSAGTGVISPLHF
.,14,TRBV14,many,TRBJ2-5,TGTGCCAGCAGCCAAGATCTGAGCGGGGAGACCCAGTACTTC,CASSQDLSGETQYF
.,14,TRBV19,once,TRBJ1-3,TGTGCCAGTAGTAGGGGGCATGGAGGAAACACCATATATTTT,CASSRGHGGNTIYF
.,15,TRBV19,many,TRBJ1-5,TGTGCCAGTAGTATCGTAGGGCCAGGGGTTCAGCCCCAGCATTTT,CASSIVGPGVQPQHF
.,13,TRBV4-1,few,TRBJ1-4,TGCGCCAGCGGGTTACTGATTAATGAAAAACTGTTTTTT,CASGLLINEKLFF
TRBD1,12,TRBV7-8,many,TRBJ1-1,TGTGCCAGCAGCGGCACGGACAGGGAAGCTTTCTTT,CASSGTDREAFF
.,13,TRBV7-9,few,TRBJ2-5,TGTGCCAGCGGAAACTGGAAACAAGAGACCCAGTACTTC,CASGNWKQETQYF
.,16,TRBV4-3,.,TRBJ2-6,TGCGCCAGCAGCCACCTCAAGACAGTTGGGGCCAACGTCCTGACTTTC,CASSHLKTVGANVLTF
.,13,TRBV15,.,TRBJ1-2,TGTGCCACCAGTAACCGACTCGGACACGGCTACACCTTC,CATSNRLGHGYTF
.,15,TRBV10-3,.,TRBJ2-7,TGTGCCATCAGTGATAAACGGGACCGCGGGCGTGAGCAGTACTTC,CAISDKRDRGREQYF
.,15,TRBV20-1,.,TRBJ1-5,TGCAGTGCTAGAGATAGGAGGGTCATAGGTCAGCCCCAGCATTTT,CSARDRRVIGQPQHF
.,13,TRBV7-8,many,TRBJ2-7,TGTGCCAGCAGCTTGGCGGCGGGAAACGAGCAGTACTTC,CASSLAAGNEQYF
.,13,TRBV12-3/TRBV12-4,.,TRBJ1-1,TGTGCCAGCAGTTTAGGAGCGGTGGGGGAAGCTTTCTTT,CASSLGAVGEAFF
.,11,TRBV7-9,.,TRBJ2-5,TGTGCCAGCGGCGGGACAGAGGCCCAGTACTTC,CASGGTEAQYF
.,13,TRBV7-9,many,TRBJ1-1,TGTGCCAGCAGCCTCGGGGCGAACACTGAAGCTTTCTTT,CASSLGANTEAFF
TRBD1,14,TRBV20-1,once,TRBJ2-5,TGCAGTGCTCACAGGGGGACAGGGACGGAGACCCAGTACTTC,CSAHRGTGTETQYF
.,14,TRBV20-1,many,TRBJ2-5,TGCAGTGCTAGAGTCGGGACGCAATCAGAGACCCAGTACTTC,CSARVGTQSETQYF
TRBD1,15,TRBV19,many,TRBJ2-7,TGTGCCAGTAGTATCATAGGGGACAGGGGCTACGAGCAGTACTTC,CASSIIGDRGYEQYF
.,17,TRBV7-2,.,TRBJ1-1,TGTGCCAGCAGCCAAGATCGAGTTGGACAGAGGAACACTGAAGCTTTCTTT,CASSQDRVGQRNTEAFF